Detailed here is one T cell receptor (beta chain). This specimen belongs to a study of T cell responses to AZD1222 COVID-19 vaccine. Germline CDR1 reads LGHDT; CDR2 reads YNNKEL (reference sequence). The CDR3 runs to 14 residues. Trimming shortened V by 2 bases and J by 5 bases, and 12 bases separated the two germline ends. Only in-frame clones appear in the TCRdb table, and some are missing; sequencing was by immunoSEQ multiplex PCR. Seen here are roughly 170,000 clones, about 92% observed once, and the top ten hold about 0.9%. The TCR originated in an adult in good health. The specimen was peripheral blood, collected on day 0 of AZD1222 vaccination. This chain links TRBV3-1 (or the pseudogene TRBV3-2) with TRBJ2-5, with D perhaps assigned TRBD1 or TRBD2 (7 bases each). The CDR3 protein is CASSQLRGGETQYF. The CDR3 DNA reads as TGTGCCAGCAGCCAACTCAGGGGGGGGGAGACCCAGTACTTC.